This T cell receptor beta chain was observed in a study of T cells in localized non-small cell lung cancer. The data were produced by immunoSEQ multiplex PCR, yet TCRdb's version contains in-frame clones alone and is incomplete. The sample records fewer than 75,000 clones, around 84% being singletons. In its sample, this clone was seen a few times. This clonotype was obtained from a female donor aged 60 or older with stage I lung adenocarcinoma. Sequencing used peripheral blood, obtained before any cancer treatment.

Here the CDR3 reads CASRISGGRGAFF. The DNA of the CDR3 is TGTGCCAGCAGGATTTCTGGGGGGCGGGGAGCTTTCTTT. This sequence joins TRBV2 and TRBJ1-1; a weak D match, TRBD1 (6 bases). The V end lost 6 bases, the J end lost 10 bases, and 18 bases lay between the germline ends. Per germline, CDR1 SNHLY and CDR2 FYNNEI. This CDR3 spans 13 amino acids.